The following is a T cell receptor beta chain sequence with its context. The antigen is not known. This specimen comes from a study of OX40 agonist ivuxolimab in advanced cancers. Study context: A partial response was reached by three patients: one with hepatocellular carcinoma and two with cutaneous melanoma. Findings and caveats of the study: Clonal expansion from baseline to week 6 occurred in both CD4+ and CD8+ T cells.

There are 15 residues in the CDR3. Unmatched junction bases numbered 4, after V lost 0 bases and J lost 5 bases. Germline V gene lookup returns CDR1 SGHRS and CDR2 YFSETQ. The data were produced by immunoSEQ multiplex PCR, yet TCRdb's version contains in-frame clones alone and is incomplete. Here the sample spans 45,000 or so clones, about 88% being singletons. This specimen was CD4+ or CD8+ T cells sorted from blood, taken in a trial of the OX40 agonist ivuxolimab. The rearrangement uses TRBV5-1 and TRBJ2-1, with 8 bases identical to TRBD2. The sequence derives from an adult with an advanced solid tumor such as melanoma, head and neck, liver or kidney cancer. DNA of the CDR3: TGCGCCAGCAGCTTGGCTAGCGGGCCCGACAATGAGCAGTTCTTC. Its translation: CASSLASGPDNEQFF.